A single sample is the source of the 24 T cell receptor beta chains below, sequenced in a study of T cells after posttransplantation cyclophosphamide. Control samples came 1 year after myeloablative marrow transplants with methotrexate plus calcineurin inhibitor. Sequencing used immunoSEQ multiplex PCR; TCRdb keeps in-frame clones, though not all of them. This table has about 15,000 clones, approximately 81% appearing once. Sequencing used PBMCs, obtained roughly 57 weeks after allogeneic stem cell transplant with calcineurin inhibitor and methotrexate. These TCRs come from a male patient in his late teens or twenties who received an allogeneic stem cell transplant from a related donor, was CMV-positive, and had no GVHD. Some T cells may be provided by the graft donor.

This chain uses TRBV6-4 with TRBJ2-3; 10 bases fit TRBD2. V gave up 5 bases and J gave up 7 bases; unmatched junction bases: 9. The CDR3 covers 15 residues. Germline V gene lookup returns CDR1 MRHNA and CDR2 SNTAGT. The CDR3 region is CASSQSGRAGYTQYF. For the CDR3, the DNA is TGTGCCAGCAGTCAAAGCGGGAGGGCCGGGTATACGCAGTATTTT.

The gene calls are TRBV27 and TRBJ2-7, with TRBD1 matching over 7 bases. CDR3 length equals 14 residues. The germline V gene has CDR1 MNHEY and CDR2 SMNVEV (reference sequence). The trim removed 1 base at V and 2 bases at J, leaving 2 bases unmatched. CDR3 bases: TGTGCCAGCAGTTTATACAGGGGCGCCTACGAGCAGTACTTC. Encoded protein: CASSLYRGAYEQYF.

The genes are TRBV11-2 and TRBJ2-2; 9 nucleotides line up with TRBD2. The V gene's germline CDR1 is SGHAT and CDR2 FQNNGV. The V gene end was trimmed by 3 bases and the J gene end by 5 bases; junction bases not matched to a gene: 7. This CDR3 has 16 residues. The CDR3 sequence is CASSFGLAGRTGELFF. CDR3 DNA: TGTGCCAGCAGCTTTGGTCTAGCGGGACGAACCGGGGAGCTGTTTTTT.

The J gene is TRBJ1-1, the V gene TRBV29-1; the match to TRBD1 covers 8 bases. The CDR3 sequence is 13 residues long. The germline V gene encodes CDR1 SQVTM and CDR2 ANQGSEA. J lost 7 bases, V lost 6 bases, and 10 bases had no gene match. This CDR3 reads CSVPGLTGDEAFF. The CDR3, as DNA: TGCAGCGTCCCCGGATTGACAGGGGATGAAGCTTTCTTT.

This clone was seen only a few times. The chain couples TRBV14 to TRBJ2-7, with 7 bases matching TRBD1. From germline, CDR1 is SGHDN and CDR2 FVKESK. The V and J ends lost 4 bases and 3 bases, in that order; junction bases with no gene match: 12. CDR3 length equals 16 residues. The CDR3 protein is CASSRRRRQGDYEQYF. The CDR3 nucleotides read TGTGCCAGCAGCCGGAGGAGGAGACAGGGTGACTACGAGCAGTACTTC. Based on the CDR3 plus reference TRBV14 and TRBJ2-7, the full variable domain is EAGVTQFPSHSVIEKGQTVTLRCDPISGHDNLYWYRRVMGKEIKFLLHFVKESKQDESGMPNNRFLAERTGGTYSTLKVQPAELEDSGVYFCASSRRRRQGDYEQYFGPGTRLTVT.

DNA of the CDR3: TGTGCCAGCAGTCCCGGGACTAGCAGTAGTGAGCAGTTCTTC. It is translated as CASSPGTSSSEQFF. This chain uses TRBV6-1 with TRBJ2-1, with TRBD2 matching over 9 bases. Trimming cost V 5 bases and J 9 bases; bases outside gene matches: 8. Germline CDR1 and CDR2: MNHNS and SASEGT. The CDR3 contains 14 residues.

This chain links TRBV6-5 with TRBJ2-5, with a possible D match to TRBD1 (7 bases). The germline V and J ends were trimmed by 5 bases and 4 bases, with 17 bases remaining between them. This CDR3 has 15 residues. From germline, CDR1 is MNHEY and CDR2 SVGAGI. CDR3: CASSQTGPGVETQYF. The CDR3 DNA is TGTGCCAGCAGTCAGACAGGGCCGGGGGTAGAGACCCAGTACTTC.

The CDR3, as DNA: TGTGCCAGCAGTTACTCGGTCTCAGTAGCCAAAAACATTCAGTACTTC. Its protein product is CASSYSVSVAKNIQYF. This sequence joins TRBV6-5 and TRBJ2-4; D not resolved. CDR3 length: 16 amino acids. The V end lost 0 bases, the J end lost 0 bases, and 9 bases lay between the germline ends. Germline assignment: CDR1 MNHEY and CDR2 SVGAGI.

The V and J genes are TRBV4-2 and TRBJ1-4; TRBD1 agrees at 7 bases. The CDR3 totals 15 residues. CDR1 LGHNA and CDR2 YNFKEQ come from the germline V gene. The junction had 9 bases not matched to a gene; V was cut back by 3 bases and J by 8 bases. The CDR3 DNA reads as TGTGCCAGCAGCCAGACAACAGGGGTTGGGGAAAAACTGTTTTTT. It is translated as CASSQTTGVGEKLFF.

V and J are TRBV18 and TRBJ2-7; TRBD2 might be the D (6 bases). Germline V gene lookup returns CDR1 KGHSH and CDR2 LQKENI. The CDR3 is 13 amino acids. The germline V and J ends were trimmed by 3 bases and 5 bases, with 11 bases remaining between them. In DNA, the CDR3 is TGTGCCAGCTCACCCGGAGGGACCGACGAGCAGTACTTC. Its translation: CASSPGGTDEQYF. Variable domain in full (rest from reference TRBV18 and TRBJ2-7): NAGVMQNPRHLVRRRGQEARLRCSPMKGHSHVYWYRQLPEEGLKFMVYLQKENIIDESGMPKERFSAEFPKEGPSILRIQQVVRGDSAAYFCASSPGGTDEQYFGPGTRLTVT.

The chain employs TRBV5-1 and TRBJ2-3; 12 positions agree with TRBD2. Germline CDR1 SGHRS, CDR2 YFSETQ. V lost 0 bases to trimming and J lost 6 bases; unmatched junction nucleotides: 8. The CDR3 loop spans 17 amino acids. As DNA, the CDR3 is TGCGCCAGCAGCTTGGCGCTAGCGGGAGGGCCGTGGGATACGCAGTATTTT. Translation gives CASSLALAGGPWDTQYF.

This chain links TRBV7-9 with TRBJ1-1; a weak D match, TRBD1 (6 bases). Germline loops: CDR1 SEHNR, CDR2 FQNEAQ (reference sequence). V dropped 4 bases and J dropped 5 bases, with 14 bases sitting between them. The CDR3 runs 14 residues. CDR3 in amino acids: CASSSTQGGTEAFF. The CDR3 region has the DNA TGTGCCAGCAGCTCTACACAGGGCGGAACTGAAGCTTTCTTT.

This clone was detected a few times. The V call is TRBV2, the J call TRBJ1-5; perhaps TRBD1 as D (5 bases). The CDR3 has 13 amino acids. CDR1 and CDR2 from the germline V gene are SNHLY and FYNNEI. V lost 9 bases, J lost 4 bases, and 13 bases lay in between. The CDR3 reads CASNRGWNQPQHF. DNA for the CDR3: TGTGCCAGTAATCGGGGGTGGAATCAGCCCCAGCATTTT.

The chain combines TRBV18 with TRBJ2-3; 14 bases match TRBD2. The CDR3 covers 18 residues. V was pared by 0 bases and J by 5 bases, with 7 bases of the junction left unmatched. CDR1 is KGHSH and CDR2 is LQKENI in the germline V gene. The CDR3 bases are TGTGCCAGCTCACCACCACCCCCGGGACTAGCGGGAGTAGATACGCAGTATTTT. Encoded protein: CASSPPPPGLAGVDTQYF.

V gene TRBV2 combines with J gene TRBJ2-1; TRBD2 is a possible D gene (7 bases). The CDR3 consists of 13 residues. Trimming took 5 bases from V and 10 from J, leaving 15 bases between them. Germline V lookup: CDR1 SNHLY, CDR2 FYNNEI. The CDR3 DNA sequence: TGTGCCAGCAGTTCCGGGGGGCTGGGGGAGCAGTTCTTC. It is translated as CASSSGGLGEQFF.

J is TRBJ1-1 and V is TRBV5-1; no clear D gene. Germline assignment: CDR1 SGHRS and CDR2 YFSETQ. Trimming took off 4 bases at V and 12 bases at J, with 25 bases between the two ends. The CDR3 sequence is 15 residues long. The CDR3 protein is CASSPGPRESESTFF. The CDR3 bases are TGCGCCAGCAGCCCGGGCCCGAGGGAGAGCGAGTCGACTTTCTTT.

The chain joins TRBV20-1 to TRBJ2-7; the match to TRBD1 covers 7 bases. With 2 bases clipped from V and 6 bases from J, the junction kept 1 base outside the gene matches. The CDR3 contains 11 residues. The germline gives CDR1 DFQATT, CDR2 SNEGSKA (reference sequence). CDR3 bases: TGCAGTGCTAGAACAGGGGCCGAGCAGTACTTC. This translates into CSARTGAEQYF.

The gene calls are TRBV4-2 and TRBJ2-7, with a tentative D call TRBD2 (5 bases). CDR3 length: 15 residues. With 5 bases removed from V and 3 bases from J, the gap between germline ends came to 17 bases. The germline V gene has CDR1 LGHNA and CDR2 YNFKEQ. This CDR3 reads CASSFPSSGSYEQYF. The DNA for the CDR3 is TGTGCCAGCAGCTTTCCTAGCAGCGGCAGCTACGAGCAGTACTTC.

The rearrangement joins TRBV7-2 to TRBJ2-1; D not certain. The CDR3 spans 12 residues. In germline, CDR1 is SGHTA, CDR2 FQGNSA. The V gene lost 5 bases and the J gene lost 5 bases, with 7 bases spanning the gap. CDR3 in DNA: TGTGCCAGCAGCATAAATAACAATGAGCAGTTCTTC. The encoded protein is CASSINNNEQFF.

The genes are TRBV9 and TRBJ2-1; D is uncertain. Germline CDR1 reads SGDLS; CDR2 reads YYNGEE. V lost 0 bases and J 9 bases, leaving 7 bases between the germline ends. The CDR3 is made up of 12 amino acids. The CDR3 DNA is TGTGCCAGCAGCGTAGAGTCCAGTGAGCAGTTCTTC. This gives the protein CASSVESSEQFF. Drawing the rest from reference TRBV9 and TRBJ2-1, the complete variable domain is DSGVTQTPKHLITATGQRVTLRCSPRSGDLSVYWYQQSLDQGLQFLIQYYNGEERAKGNILERFSAQQFPDLHSELNLSSLELGDSALYFCASSVESSEQFFGPGTRLTVL.

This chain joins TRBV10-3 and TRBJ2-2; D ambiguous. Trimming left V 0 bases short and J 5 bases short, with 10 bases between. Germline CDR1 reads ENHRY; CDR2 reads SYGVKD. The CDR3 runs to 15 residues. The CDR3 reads CAISESQAGTGELFF. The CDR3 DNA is TGTGCCATCAGTGAGTCGCAGGCTGGAACCGGGGAGCTGTTTTTT.

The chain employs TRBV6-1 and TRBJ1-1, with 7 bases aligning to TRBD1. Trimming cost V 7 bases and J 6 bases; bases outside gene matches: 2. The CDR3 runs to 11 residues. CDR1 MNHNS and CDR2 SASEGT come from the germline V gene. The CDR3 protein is CASMTGPEAFF. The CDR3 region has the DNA TGTGCCAGCATGACAGGGCCTGAAGCTTTCTTT.

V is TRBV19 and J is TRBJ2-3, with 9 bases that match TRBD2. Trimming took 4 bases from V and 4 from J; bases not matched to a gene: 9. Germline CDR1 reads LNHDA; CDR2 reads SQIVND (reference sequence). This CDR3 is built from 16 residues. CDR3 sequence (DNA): TGTGCCAGTAGTACGCCGGGACTAGCTTTCCCAGATACGCAGTATTTT. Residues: CASSTPGLAFPDTQYF.

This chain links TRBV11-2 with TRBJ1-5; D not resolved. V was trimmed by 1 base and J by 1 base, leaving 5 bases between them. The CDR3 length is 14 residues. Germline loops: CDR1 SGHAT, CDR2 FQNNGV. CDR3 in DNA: TGTGCCAGCAGCTTAGGAGGAAGCAATCAGCCCCAGCATTTT. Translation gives CASSLGGSNQPQHF.